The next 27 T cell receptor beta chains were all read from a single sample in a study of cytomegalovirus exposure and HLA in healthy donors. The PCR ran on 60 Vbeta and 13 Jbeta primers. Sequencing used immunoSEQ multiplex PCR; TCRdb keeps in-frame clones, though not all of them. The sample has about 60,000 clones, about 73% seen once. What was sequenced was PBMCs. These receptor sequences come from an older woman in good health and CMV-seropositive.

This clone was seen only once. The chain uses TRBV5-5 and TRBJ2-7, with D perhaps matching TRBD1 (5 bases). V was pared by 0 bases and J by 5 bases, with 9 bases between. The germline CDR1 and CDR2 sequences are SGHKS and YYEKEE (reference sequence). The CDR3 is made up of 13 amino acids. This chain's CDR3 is CASSLEGRDEQYF. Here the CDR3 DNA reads TGTGCCAGCAGCTTGGAGGGCAGGGACGAGCAGTACTTC.

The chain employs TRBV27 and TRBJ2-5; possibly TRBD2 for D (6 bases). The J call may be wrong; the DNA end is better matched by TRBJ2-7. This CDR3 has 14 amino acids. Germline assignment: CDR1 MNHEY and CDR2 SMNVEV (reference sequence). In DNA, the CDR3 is TGTGCCAGCAGTTCCGGGAGTTTTTACTACGAGCAGTACTTC. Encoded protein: CASSSGSFYYEQYF.

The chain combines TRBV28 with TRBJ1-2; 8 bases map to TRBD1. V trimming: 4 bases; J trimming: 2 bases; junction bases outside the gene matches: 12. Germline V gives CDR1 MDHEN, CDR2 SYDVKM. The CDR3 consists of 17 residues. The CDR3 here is CASSSPQGARGNYGYTF. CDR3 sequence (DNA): TGTGCCAGCAGTTCTCCTCAGGGGGCAAGAGGGAACTATGGCTACACCTTC.

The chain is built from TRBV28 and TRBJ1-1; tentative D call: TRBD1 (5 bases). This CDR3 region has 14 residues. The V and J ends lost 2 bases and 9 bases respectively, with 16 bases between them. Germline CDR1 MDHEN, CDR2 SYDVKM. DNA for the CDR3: TGTGCCAGCAGTTTAAGGGGCGCCCTGGCTCAAGCTTTCTTT. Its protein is CASSLRGALAQAFF.

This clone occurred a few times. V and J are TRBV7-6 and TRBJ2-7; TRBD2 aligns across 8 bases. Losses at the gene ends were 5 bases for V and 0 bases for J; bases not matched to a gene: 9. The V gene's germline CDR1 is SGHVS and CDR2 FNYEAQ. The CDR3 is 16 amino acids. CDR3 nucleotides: TGTGCCAGCAGCCCCGGGGGGGCGGGTGGCTCCTACGAGCAGTACTTC. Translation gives CASSPGGAGGSYEQYF.

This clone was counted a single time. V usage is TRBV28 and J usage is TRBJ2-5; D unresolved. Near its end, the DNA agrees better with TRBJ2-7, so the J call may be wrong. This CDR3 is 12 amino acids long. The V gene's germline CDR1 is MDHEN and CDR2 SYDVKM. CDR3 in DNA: TGTGCCAGCAGTTCTCTCAACTACGAGCAGTACTTC. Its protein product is CASSSLNYEQYF.

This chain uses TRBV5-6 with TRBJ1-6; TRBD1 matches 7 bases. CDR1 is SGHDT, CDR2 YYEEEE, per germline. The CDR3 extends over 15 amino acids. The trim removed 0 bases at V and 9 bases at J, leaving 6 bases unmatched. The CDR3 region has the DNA TGTGCCAGCAGCTTGGAACAGGGGATAGGTTCACCCCTCCACTTT. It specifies CASSLEQGIGSPLHF.

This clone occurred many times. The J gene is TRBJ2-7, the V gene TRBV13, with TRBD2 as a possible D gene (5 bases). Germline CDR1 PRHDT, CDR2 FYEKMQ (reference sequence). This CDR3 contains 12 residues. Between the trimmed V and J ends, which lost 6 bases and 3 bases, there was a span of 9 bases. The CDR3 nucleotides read TGTGCCAGCAGTCTAGCAAACTACGAGCAGTACTTC. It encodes CASSLANYEQYF. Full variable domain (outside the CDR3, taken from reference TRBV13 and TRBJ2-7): AAGVIQSPRHLIKEKRETATLKCYPIPRHDTVYWYQQGPGQDPQFLISFYEKMQSDKGSIPDRFSAQQFSDYHSELNMSSLELGDSALYFCASSLANYEQYFGPGTRLTVT.

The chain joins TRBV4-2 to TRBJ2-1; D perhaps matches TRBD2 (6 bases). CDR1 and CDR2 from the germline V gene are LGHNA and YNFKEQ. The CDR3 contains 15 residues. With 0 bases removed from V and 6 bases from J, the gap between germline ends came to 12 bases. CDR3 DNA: TGTGCCAGCAGCCAAGAATATAGCGGACGCAATGAGCAGTTCTTC. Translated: CASSQEYSGRNEQFF.

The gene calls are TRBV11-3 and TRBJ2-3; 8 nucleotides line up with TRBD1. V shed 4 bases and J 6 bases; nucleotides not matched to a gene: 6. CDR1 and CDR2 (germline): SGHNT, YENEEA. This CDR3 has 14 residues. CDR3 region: CASSSGGLSDTQYF. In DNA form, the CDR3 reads TGTGCCAGCAGCTCAGGGGGCTTGTCGGATACGCAGTATTTT.

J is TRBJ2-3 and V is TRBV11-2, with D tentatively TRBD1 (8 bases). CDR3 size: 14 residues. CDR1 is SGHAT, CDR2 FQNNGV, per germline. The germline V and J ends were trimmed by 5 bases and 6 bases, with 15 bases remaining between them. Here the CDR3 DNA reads TGTGCCAGCAGCGACGACAGGGGAGGGGATACGCAGTATTTT. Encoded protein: CASSDDRGGDTQYF.

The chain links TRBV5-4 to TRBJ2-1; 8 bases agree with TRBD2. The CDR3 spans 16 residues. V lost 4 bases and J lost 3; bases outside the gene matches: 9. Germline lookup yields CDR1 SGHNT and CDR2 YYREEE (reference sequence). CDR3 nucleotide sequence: TGTGCCAGCAGCGCCTCTCTGCGGGGGGACTACAATGAGCAGTTCTTC. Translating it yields CASSASLRGDYNEQFF.

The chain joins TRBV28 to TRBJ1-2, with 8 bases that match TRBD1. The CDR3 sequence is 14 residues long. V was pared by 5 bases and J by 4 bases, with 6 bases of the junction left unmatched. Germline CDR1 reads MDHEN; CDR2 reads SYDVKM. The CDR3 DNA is TGTGCCAGCAGTCCGGGGACAGGCCCCTATGGCTACACCTTC. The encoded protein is CASSPGTGPYGYTF.

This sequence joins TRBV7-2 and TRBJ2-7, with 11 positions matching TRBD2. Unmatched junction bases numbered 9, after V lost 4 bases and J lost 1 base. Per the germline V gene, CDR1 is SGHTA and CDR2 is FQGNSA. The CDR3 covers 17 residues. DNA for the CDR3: TGTGCCAGCAGCTGGCGACTAGCGGGGCGGGAGTCCTACGAGCAGTACTTC. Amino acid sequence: CASSWRLAGRESYEQYF. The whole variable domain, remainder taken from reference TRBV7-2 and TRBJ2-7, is GAGVSQSPSNKVTEKGKDVELRCDPISGHTALYWYRQSLGQGLEFLIYFQGNSAPDKSGLPSDRFSAERTGGSVSTLTIQRTQQEDSAVYLCASSWRLAGRESYEQYFGPGTRLTVT.

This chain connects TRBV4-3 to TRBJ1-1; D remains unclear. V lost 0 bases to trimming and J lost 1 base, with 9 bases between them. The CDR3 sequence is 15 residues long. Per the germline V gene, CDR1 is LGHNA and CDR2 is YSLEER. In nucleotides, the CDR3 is TGCGCCAGCAGCCAAGACCCCCACAGGAACACTGAAGCTTTCTTT. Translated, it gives CASSQDPHRNTEAFF.

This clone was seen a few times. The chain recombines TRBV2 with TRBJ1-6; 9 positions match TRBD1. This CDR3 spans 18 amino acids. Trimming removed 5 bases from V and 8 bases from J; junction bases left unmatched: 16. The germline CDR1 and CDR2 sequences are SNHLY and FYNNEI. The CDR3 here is CASSILSVTGGGDSPLHF. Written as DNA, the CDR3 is TGTGCCAGCAGTATCTTATCAGTGACAGGGGGGGGCGATTCACCCCTCCACTTT.

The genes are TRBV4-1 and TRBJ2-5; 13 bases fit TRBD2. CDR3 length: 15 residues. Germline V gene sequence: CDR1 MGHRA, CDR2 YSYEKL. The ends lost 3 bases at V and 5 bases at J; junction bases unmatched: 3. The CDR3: CASSHGTSGAETQYF. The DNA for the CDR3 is TGCGCCAGCAGCCACGGGACTAGCGGGGCGGAGACCCAGTACTTC.

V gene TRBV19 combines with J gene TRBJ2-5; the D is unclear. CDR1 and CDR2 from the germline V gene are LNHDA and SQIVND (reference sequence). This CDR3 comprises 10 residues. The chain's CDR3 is CAAGWETQYF. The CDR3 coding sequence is TGTGCTGCCGGGTGGGAGACCCAGTACTTC.

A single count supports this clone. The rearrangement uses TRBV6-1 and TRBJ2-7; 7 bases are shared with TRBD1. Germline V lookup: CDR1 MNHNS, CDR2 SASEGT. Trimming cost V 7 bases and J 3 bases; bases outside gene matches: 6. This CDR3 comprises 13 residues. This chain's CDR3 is CASNRGVFYEQYF. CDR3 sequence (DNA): TGTGCCAGCAACAGGGGCGTCTTCTACGAGCAGTACTTC.

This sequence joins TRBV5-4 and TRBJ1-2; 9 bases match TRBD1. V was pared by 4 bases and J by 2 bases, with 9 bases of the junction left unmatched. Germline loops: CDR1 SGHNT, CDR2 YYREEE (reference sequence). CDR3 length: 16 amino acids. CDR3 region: CASSRGTGYVNYGYTF. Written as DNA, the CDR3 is TGTGCCAGCAGCCGTGGGACAGGGTATGTGAACTATGGCTACACCTTC.

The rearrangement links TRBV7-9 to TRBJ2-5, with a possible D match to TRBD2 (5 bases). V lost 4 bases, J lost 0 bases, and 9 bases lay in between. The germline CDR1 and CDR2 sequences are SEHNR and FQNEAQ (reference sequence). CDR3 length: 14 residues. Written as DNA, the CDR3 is TGTGCCAGCAGCTCGTGGGGAGACCAAGAGACCCAGTACTTC. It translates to CASSSWGDQETQYF.

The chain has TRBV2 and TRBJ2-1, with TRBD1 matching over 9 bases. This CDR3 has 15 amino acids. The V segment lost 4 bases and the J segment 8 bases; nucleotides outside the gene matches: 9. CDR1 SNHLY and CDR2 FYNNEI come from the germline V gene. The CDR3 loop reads CASSAGTGNMDEQFF. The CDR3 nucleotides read TGTGCCAGCAGTGCCGGGACAGGGAACATGGATGAGCAGTTCTTC. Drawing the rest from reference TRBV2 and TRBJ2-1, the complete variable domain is EPEVTQTPSHQVTQMGQEVILRCVPISNHLYFYWYRQILGQKVEFLVSFYNNEISEKSEIFDDQFSVERPDGSNFTLKIRSTKLEDSAMYFCASSAGTGNMDEQFFGPGTRLTVL.

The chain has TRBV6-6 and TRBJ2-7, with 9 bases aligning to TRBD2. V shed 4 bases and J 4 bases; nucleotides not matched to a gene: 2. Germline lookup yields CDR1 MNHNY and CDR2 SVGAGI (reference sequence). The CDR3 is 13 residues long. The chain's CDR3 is CASSWTSAYEQYF. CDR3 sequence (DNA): TGTGCCAGCAGTTGGACTAGCGCTTACGAGCAGTACTTC.

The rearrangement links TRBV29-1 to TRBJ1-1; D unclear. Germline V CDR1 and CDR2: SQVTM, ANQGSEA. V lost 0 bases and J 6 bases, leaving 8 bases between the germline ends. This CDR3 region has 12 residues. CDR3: CSVEDGIAEAFF. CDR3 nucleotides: TGCAGCGTTGAAGACGGGATTGCTGAAGCTTTCTTT.

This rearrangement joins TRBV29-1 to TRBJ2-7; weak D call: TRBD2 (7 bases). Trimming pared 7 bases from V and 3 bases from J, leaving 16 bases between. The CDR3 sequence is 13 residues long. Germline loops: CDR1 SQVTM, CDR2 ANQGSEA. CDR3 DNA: TGCAGCGCCTGGGGGGGCAGTAACTACGAGCAGTACTTC. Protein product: CSAWGGSNYEQYF.

The CDR3 region has the DNA TGTGCCAGCAGTCTTGACAGGGATTGGTATGGCAATCAGCCCCAGCATTTT. It translates to CASSLDRDWYGNQPQHF. This chain joins TRBV5-8 and TRBJ1-5; the match to TRBD1 covers 7 bases. Germline lookup yields CDR1 SGHTS and CDR2 YDEGEE. The CDR3 runs to 17 residues. J was trimmed by 2 bases and V by 5 bases; bases with no gene match: 13.

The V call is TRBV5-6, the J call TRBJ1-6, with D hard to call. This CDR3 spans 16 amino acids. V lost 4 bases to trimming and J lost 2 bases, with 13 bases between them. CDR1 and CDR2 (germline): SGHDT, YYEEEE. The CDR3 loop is CASSRYQTTYNSPLHF. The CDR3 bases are TGTGCCAGCAGCAGATACCAGACAACCTATAATTCACCCCTCCACTTT.